A single TCR beta chain is shown here with its context. The entry originates in a study of blood T cell repertoires in COVID-19. Across the whole study: PBMCs, B-cell-depleted T cells, or T cells provided the cDNA or gDNA that made up the material.

In the source study's methods: For nucleated cells, counts were estimated from reference gene primer amplification. Assay: immunoSEQ multiplex PCR; the TCRdb copy retains only in-frame clones and omits some. That table is the source of V, J and clone size, and D and trimming were worked out from the DNA. The table includes 220,000 or so clones, around 83% detected once. The CDR3 spans 18 residues. Germline V gene sequence: CDR1 ENHRY, CDR2 SYGVKD. Trimming cost V 6 bases and J 1 base; bases outside gene matches: 13. The chain links TRBV10-3 to TRBJ2-2; 8 positions agree with TRBD2. This sequence originates from a woman between 40 and 55 years old with acute COVID-19. The sequenced sample consisted of PBMCs or T cells enriched from blood (not recorded which). The CDR3 DNA reads as TGTGCCATCAGCAGAGCGGGAGCCCAACTTAAGAACACCGGGGAGCTGTTTTTT. Its translation: CAISRAGAQLKNTGELFF.